This TCR beta chain was sequenced for a study of OX40 agonist ivuxolimab in advanced cancers. Study overall: Patients achieving partial responses numbered three: one hepatocellular carcinoma case and two cutaneous melanoma cases. Study-wide results and caveats: The CD4+ and CD8+ T cells in the blood had expanded clonally by week 6 at 0.1 to 3.0 mg/kg. What antigens the expanded peripheral T cells recognized was never established.

As for this clone: What it binds is unknown.

Measured with immunoSEQ multiplex PCR; TCRdb has only the in-frame clones, and not every one. The table records nearly 55,000 clones, roughly 91% of them present only once. The CDR3 contains 15 residues. After removal of 4 bases from V and 2 bases from J, the junction contained 7 bases not matched to a gene. Per germline, CDR1 MNHNY and CDR2 SVGAGI (reference sequence). Patients had blood sampled at baseline and again on cycle 4 day 1 and cycle 7 day 1. The chain couples TRBV6-6 to TRBJ2-7; 8 nucleotides agree with TRBD1. Material: CD4+ or CD8+ T cells sorted from blood, obtained in a trial of the OX40 agonist ivuxolimab. The sequence was obtained from an adult with an advanced solid tumor such as melanoma, head and neck, liver or kidney cancer. The CDR3 nucleotides are TGTGCCAGCAGTTTTCTAGGACAGGGTACCTACGAGCAGTACTTC. It translates to CASSFLGQGTYEQYF.